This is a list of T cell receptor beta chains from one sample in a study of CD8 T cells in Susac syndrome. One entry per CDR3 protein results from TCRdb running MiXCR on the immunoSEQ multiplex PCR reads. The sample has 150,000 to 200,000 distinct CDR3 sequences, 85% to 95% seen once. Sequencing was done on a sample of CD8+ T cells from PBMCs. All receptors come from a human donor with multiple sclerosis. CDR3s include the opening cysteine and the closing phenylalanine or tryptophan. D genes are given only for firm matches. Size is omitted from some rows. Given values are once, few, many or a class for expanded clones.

CDR3 protein: CASSSQGTQYF; CDR3 DNA: TGTGCCAGCAGTTCGCAGGGGACCCAGTACTTC; V gene: TRBV27; D gene: .; clone size: .; J gene: TRBJ2-5
CDR3 protein: CASSFTPGREVTEAFF; CDR3 DNA: TGTGCCAGCAGTTTTACCCCAGGGCGGGAGGTCACTGAAGCTTTCTTT; V gene: TRBV12-3/TRBV12-4; D gene: .; clone size: .; J gene: TRBJ1-1
CDR3 protein: CASSLGAVEETQYF; CDR3 DNA: TGTGCCAGCAGCTTAGGGGCGGTGGAAGAGACCCAGTACTTC; V gene: TRBV7-9; D gene: .; clone size: .; J gene: TRBJ2-5
CDR3 protein: CASKPAGTGVRSTDTQYF; CDR3 DNA: TGTGCCAGCAAACCGGCCGGGACAGGGGTTAGGAGCACAGATACGCAGTATTTT; V gene: TRBV28; D gene: TRBD1; clone size: .; J gene: TRBJ2-3
CDR3 protein: CSASGIQYNEQFF; CDR3 DNA: TGCAGTGCTAGCGGGATCCAATACAATGAGCAGTTCTTC; V gene: TRBV20-1; D gene: .; clone size: .; J gene: TRBJ2-1
CDR3 protein: CASSLPPSSGRANEQFF; CDR3 DNA: TGTGCCAGCAGTCTCCCGCCGAGTAGCGGGAGGGCCAATGAGCAGTTCTTC; V gene: TRBV27; D gene: TRBD2; clone size: .; J gene: TRBJ2-1
CDR3 protein: CSVERSTEAFF; CDR3 DNA: TGCAGCGTTGAACGGAGCACTGAAGCTTTCTTT; V gene: TRBV29-1; D gene: .; clone size: once; J gene: TRBJ1-1
CDR3 protein: CSAHENWGTDTQYF; CDR3 DNA: TGCAGTGCTCACGAGAATTGGGGCACAGATACGCAGTATTTT; V gene: TRBV20-1; D gene: .; clone size: .; J gene: TRBJ2-3
CDR3 protein: CASSPRGRVNEQFF; CDR3 DNA: TGCGCCAGCAGCCCCCGGGGGAGAGTCAATGAGCAGTTCTTC; V gene: TRBV5-1; D gene: .; clone size: once; J gene: TRBJ2-1
CDR3 protein: CASSSIDTQYF; CDR3 DNA: TGTGCCAGCAGCTCGATTGATACGCAGTATTTT; V gene: TRBV11-2; D gene: .; clone size: .; J gene: TRBJ2-3
CDR3 protein: CSPYGGLADNEQFF; CDR3 DNA: TGCAGTCCATATGGCGGACTAGCGGACAATGAGCAGTTCTTC; V gene: TRBV20-1; D gene: TRBD2; clone size: .; J gene: TRBJ2-1
CDR3 protein: CASSQDARQPGLAGCEQYF; CDR3 DNA: TGTGCCAGCAGCCAAGACGCCAGACAACCGGGACTAGCGGGATGCGAGCAGTACTTC; V gene: TRBV14; D gene: TRBD2; clone size: .; J gene: TRBJ2-7
CDR3 protein: CSATSGSSYEQYF; CDR3 DNA: TGCAGTGCCACAAGCGGGAGCTCCTACGAGCAGTACTTC; V gene: TRBV20-1; D gene: TRBD2; clone size: .; J gene: TRBJ2-7
CDR3 protein: CASSLHGGPYNEQFF; CDR3 DNA: TGCGCCAGCAGCTTGCATGGGGGGCCCTACAATGAGCAGTTCTTC; V gene: TRBV5-1; D gene: .; clone size: .; J gene: TRBJ2-1
CDR3 protein: CASSLSRRGDYYGYTF; CDR3 DNA: TGTGCCAGCTCACTCAGCAGGCGGGGCGACTACTATGGCTACACCTTC; V gene: TRBV18; D gene: .; clone size: .; J gene: TRBJ1-2
CDR3 protein: CAYPEGKQYF; CDR3 DNA: TGTGCTTACCCAGAGGGCAAGCAGTACTTC; V gene: TRBV12-5; D gene: .; clone size: .; J gene: TRBJ2-7
CDR3 protein: CASSIEASDTDTQYF; CDR3 DNA: TGTGCCAGTAGTATCGAGGCTAGCGACACAGATACGCAGTATTTT; V gene: TRBV19; D gene: .; clone size: .; J gene: TRBJ2-3
CDR3 protein: CASSSGLAGRSEQYF; CDR3 DNA: TGTGCCAGCAGCTCCGGACTAGCGGGAAGGTCGGAGCAGTACTTC; V gene: TRBV7-9; D gene: TRBD2; clone size: .; J gene: TRBJ2-7
CDR3 protein: CASSLPVGTDNTEAFF; CDR3 DNA: TGTGCCAGCAGCCTTCCTGTTGGGACAGATAACACTGAAGCTTTCTTT; V gene: TRBV7-4; D gene: TRBD1; clone size: .; J gene: TRBJ1-1
CDR3 protein: CSVEAGDSYEQYF; CDR3 DNA: TGCAGCGTTGAAGCCGGAGACTCCTACGAGCAGTACTTC; V gene: TRBV29-1; D gene: .; clone size: few; J gene: TRBJ2-7
CDR3 protein: CASSLQYNSYEQYF; CDR3 DNA: TGTGCCAGCAGCCTCCAATATAACTCCTACGAGCAGTACTTC; V gene: TRBV6-2/TRBV6-3; D gene: .; clone size: once; J gene: TRBJ2-7
CDR3 protein: CASSEVMGLATDTQYF; CDR3 DNA: TGCGCCAGCAGTGAGGTCATGGGACTAGCGACAGATACGCAGTATTTT; V gene: TRBV10-2; D gene: TRBD2; clone size: .; J gene: TRBJ2-3
CDR3 protein: CASSSSDSNYGYTF; CDR3 DNA: TGTGCCAGCAGCTCTTCGGACAGCAACTATGGCTACACCTTC; V gene: TRBV5-4; D gene: .; clone size: .; J gene: TRBJ1-2
CDR3 protein: CSARGAGTDRSLKPYEQYF; CDR3 DNA: TGCAGTGCGAGAGGGGCCGGGACAGACCGTTCCCTCAAACCCTACGAGCAGTACTTC; V gene: TRBV20-1; D gene: TRBD1; clone size: .; J gene: TRBJ2-7
CDR3 protein: CASSSIAGAYQETQYF; CDR3 DNA: TGTGCCAGCAGTTCCATAGCGGGGGCCTACCAAGAGACCCAGTACTTC; V gene: TRBV12-3/TRBV12-4; D gene: TRBD2; clone size: .; J gene: TRBJ2-5
CDR3 protein: CASSLEASGSFDTQYF; CDR3 DNA: TGTGCCAGCAGCCTCGAAGCTAGCGGGAGTTTTGATACGCAGTATTTT; V gene: TRBV3-1; D gene: TRBD2; clone size: .; J gene: TRBJ2-3
CDR3 protein: CASSFRDRRQETQYF; CDR3 DNA: TGTGCCAGCAGCTTTCGGGACAGGAGACAAGAGACCCAGTACTTC; V gene: TRBV5-5; D gene: TRBD1; clone size: .; J gene: TRBJ2-5
CDR3 protein: CASSPHSSGSSTDTQYF; CDR3 DNA: TGCGCCAGCAGCCCCCACTCTAGCGGGAGTAGCACAGATACGCAGTATTTT; V gene: TRBV4-1; D gene: TRBD2; clone size: .; J gene: TRBJ2-3
CDR3 protein: CSVVLAHPVSGELFF; CDR3 DNA: TGCAGCGTTGTATTGGCTCACCCAGTCTCCGGGGAGCTGTTTTTT; V gene: TRBV29-1; D gene: .; clone size: .; J gene: TRBJ2-2
CDR3 protein: CASTPHQNINSNQPQHF; CDR3 DNA: TGTGCCAGTACCCCACATCAGAACATCAATAGCAATCAGCCCCAGCATTTT; V gene: TRBV19; D gene: .; clone size: .; J gene: TRBJ1-5
CDR3 protein: CSARARAGGRYEQYF; CDR3 DNA: TGCAGTGCTAGAGCCCGAGCGGGAGGGCGCTACGAGCAGTACTTC; V gene: TRBV20-1; D gene: TRBD2; clone size: .; J gene: TRBJ2-7
CDR3 protein: CSAREGGNTEAFF; CDR3 DNA: TGCAGTGCTCGAGAGGGGGGGAACACTGAAGCTTTCTTT; V gene: TRBV20-1; D gene: .; clone size: .; J gene: TRBJ1-1
CDR3 protein: CSDGQYYGYTF; CDR3 DNA: TGCAGCGACGGACAGTACTATGGCTACACCTTC; V gene: TRBV29-1; D gene: .; clone size: .; J gene: TRBJ1-2